This T cell receptor (beta chain) is drawn from a study of T cell repertoires in cytomegalovirus infection. In the study overall: The authors used CMV epitopes that were HLA-C-restricted (recently identified) and HLA-B-restricted (well studied). In public TCR beta signatures, there were indications of both CMV infection and matching HLA type. Study-level findings and limits: Clonotypes of TCR beta that were HLA-C-restricted and CMV-specific dominated the ex vivo response.

CDR1 and CDR2 (germline): MRHNA, SNTAGT. The CDR3 is made up of 15 amino acids. Trimming removed 3 bases at V and 4 bases at J, with 15 bases between. TCRdb reanalysed the reads using MiXCR and keeps one entry per CDR3 protein. The data contain roughly 990,000 distinct CDR3 sequences, approximately 31% of them singletons. A remark on this clonotype: Its antigen is unknown.

The genes are TRBV6-4 and TRBJ2-5; TRBD2 is a possible D gene (5 bases). This clonotype originated in a human donor in good health (CMV status not recorded). Some clones in this sample may be carry-over from other donors' samples. Sample: cultured CD8+ T cells from PBMCs, taken from culture after CMV antigen stimulation. In nucleotides, the CDR3 is TGTGCCAGCAGTGAGGGGTTGGCTAGCCGAGAGACCCAGTACTTC. Translation gives CASSEGLASRETQYF.